This TCR beta chain was sequenced in a study of shared clonotypes between healthy human individuals. Deep was the level used in running the assay. Genomic DNA from each subset was divided evenly over several immunoSEQ plates. Sequenced by immunoSEQ multiplex PCR; TCRdb stores in-frame clones only, minus some. In the table there are about 480,000 clones, approximately 85% of which are singletons. The CDR3 has 15 residues. V lost 4 bases to trimming and J lost 6 bases; unmatched junction nucleotides: 6. Germline V gives CDR1 SGHAT, CDR2 FQNNGV. Donors, healthy HIV-negative adults, lacked recent acute infections or vaccinations. As regards this clone: The antigen is not known.

Study findings and constraints: An anticipated effect of sequencing depth on clonotype sharing among donors was recognized.

Specimen: PBMCs. The TCR sequence derives from a woman aged 40 to 50 in good health. Some clones in this sample may be carry-over from other donors' samples. The chain recombines TRBV11-2 with TRBJ2-2, with 9 nucleotides matching TRBD2. The CDR3 loop is CASSWDGLASGELFF. The CDR3 nucleotides are TGTGCCAGCAGCTGGGACGGACTAGCGTCCGGGGAGCTGTTTTTT.